Listed below are T cell receptor beta chains from one sample, sequenced in a study of blood T cell repertoires in COVID-19. Here immunoSEQ multiplex PCR was the method, and the copy in TCRdb shows in-frame clones only, minus some. This table holds 150,000 to 200,000 clones, 90% to 95% found once. Sequences were obtained from peripheral blood. Receptors originate from a man aged 45 to 65 with acute or convalescent COVID-19. Both conserved end residues are part of each CDR3. The D gene is left open where the match is weak. Part of the rows lack a size; the others show once, few, many or a class for expanded clones.

clone size | J gene | V gene | CDR3 length | D gene | CDR3 protein | CDR3 DNA
- | TRBJ2-3 | TRBV6-5 | 15 | TRBD1 | CASSQTGGEADTQYF | TGTGCCAGCAGTCAGACAGGGGGTGAGGCAGATACGCAGTATTTT
- | TRBJ1-1 | TRBV27 | 11 | - | CASWAEGEAFF | TGTGCCAGCTGGGCCGAGGGTGAAGCTTTCTTT
once | TRBJ2-3 | TRBV9 | 14 | TRBD2 | CASSVSGSTDTQYF | TGTGCCAGCAGCGTTAGCGGGAGCACAGATACGCAGTATTTT
- | TRBJ2-3 | TRBV5-1 | 12 | - | CASSPEGDTQYF | TGCGCCAGCAGCCCCGAGGGAGATACGCAGTATTTT
- | TRBJ2-2 | TRBV7-3 | 17 | - | CASSQPPGGENTGELFF | TGTGCCAGCAGCCAGCCCCCGGGCGGGGAGAACACCGGGGAGCTGTTTTTT
- | TRBJ1-1 | TRBV29-1 | 12 | - | CSVGEHGAEAFF | TGCAGCGTTGGGGAGCATGGGGCTGAAGCTTTCTTT
- | TRBJ1-4 | TRBV15 | 16 | TRBD1 | CATSRTPGQGDEKLFF | TGTGCCACCAGCAGAACACCGGGACAGGGGGATGAAAAACTGTTTTTT
- | TRBJ1-3 | TRBV5-1 | 18 | TRBD1 | CASSLAGPRGPNGNTIYF | TGCGCCAGCAGCTTGGCCGGACCCAGGGGGCCGAATGGAAACACCATATATTTT
- | TRBJ2-2 | TRBV7-6 | 16 | - | CASSIRDTTNTGELFF | TGTGCCAGCAGCATCCGGGACACAACGAACACCGGGGAGCTGTTTTTT
- | TRBJ2-2 | TRBV4-2 | 16 | TRBD2 | CASRTTSGSLVGELFF | TGTGCCAGCAGAACCACTAGCGGGAGTCTTGTCGGGGAGCTGTTTTTT